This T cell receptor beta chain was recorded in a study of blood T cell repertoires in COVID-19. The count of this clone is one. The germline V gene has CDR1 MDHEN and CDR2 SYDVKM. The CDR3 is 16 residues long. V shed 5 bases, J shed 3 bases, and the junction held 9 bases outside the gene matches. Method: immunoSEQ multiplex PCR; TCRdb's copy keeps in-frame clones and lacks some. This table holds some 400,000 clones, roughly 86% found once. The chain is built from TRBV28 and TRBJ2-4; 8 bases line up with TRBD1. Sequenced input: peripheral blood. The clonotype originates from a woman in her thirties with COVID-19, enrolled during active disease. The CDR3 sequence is CASSVRTGRGKNIQYF. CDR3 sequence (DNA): TGTGCCAGCAGTGTTAGGACAGGGCGAGGCAAAAACATTCAGTACTTC.